The source of this TCR beta chain is a study of blood T cell repertoires in COVID-19. Clones were read by immunoSEQ multiplex PCR, and TCRdb kept only the in-frame ones, dropping some. The table records 90,000 to 120,000 clones, approximately 80% of them present only once. Germline V gives CDR1 SGHRS, CDR2 YFSETQ. V was pared by 6 bases and J by 4 bases, with 11 bases of the junction left unmatched. The CDR3 has 17 residues. The count of this clone is one. V gene TRBV5-1 combines with J gene TRBJ2-5, with 14 bases fitting TRBD2. The sequenced material came from peripheral blood. The TCR comes from a woman in her 70s with acute or convalescent COVID-19. In DNA form, the CDR3 reads TGCGCCAGCATCCCGACTAGCGGGAGGGCCGGAGGAGAGACCCAGTACTTC. Amino acids: CASIPTSGRAGGETQYF.